This entry lists 15 T cell receptor beta chains sequenced from one sample in a study of blood T cell repertoires in COVID-19. Generated by immunoSEQ multiplex PCR, the TCRdb table keeps only in-frame clones and is missing some. The table has just over 95,000 clones, less than 95% seen once; the top ten hold 5% to 5.5%. The sequenced material came from peripheral blood. The receptors originated from a man aged 45 to 65 with acute or convalescent COVID-19.

This chain links TRBV6-1 with TRBJ2-3; TRBD2 agrees at 8 bases. Germline CDR1 reads MNHNS; CDR2 reads SASEGT. Trimming cost V 2 bases and J 7 bases; bases outside gene matches: 5. The CDR3 covers 14 residues. CDR3 sequence (DNA): TGTGCCAGCAGTGAACTGACTAGCGACTATACGCAGTATTTT. Its translation: CASSELTSDYTQYF.

V is TRBV5-8 and J is TRBJ2-7, with 9 nucleotides matching TRBD2. The CDR3 runs to 15 residues. V dropped 4 bases and J dropped 5; count of bases not matched to a gene: 10. The germline V gene has CDR1 SGHTS and CDR2 YDEGEE. The CDR3 region is CASSLGLAGVDEQYF. CDR3 in DNA: TGTGCCAGCAGCCTGGGACTAGCAGGGGTTGACGAGCAGTACTTC. Full variable domain (outside the CDR3, taken from reference TRBV5-8 and TRBJ2-7): EAGVTQSPTHLIKTRGQQATLRCSPISGHTSVYWYQQALGLGLQFLLWYDEGEERNRGNFPPRFSGRQFPNYSSELNVNALELEDSALYLCASSLGLAGVDEQYFGPGTRLTVT.

The chain carries TRBV10-3 and TRBJ2-3, with 10 bases aligning to TRBD2. The CDR3 is 16 amino acids. The germline CDR1 and CDR2 sequences are ENHRY and SYGVKD. The V segment lost 2 bases and the J segment 4 bases; nucleotides outside the gene matches: 6. The CDR3 DNA follows: TGTGCCATCAGTGAGCCTCTAGCGGGAGAGGCAGATACGCAGTATTTT. This sequence encodes CAISEPLAGEADTQYF.

This chain connects TRBV19 to TRBJ1-5; D is possibly TRBD1 (5 bases). Germline CDR1 and CDR2: LNHDA and SQIVND (reference sequence). Trimming left V 6 bases short and J 2 bases short, with 11 bases between. This CDR3 has 14 amino acids. CDR3 DNA: TGTGCCAGTAGCACCCCGGGGGGCAATCAGCCCCAGCATTTT. As protein: CASSTPGGNQPQHF. Full variable domain (missing parts from reference TRBV19 and TRBJ1-5): DGGITQSPKYLFRKEGQNVTLSCEQNLNHDAMYWYRQDPGQGLRLIYYSQIVNDFQKGDIAEGYSVSREKKESFPLTVTSAQKNPTAFYLCASSTPGGNQPQHFGDGTRLSIL.

V usage is TRBV30 and J usage is TRBJ2-5, with 9 bases fitting TRBD2. J was trimmed by 3 bases and V by 7 bases; bases with no gene match: 6. The CDR3 spans 13 residues. CDR1 and CDR2 (germline): GTSNPN, SVGIG (reference sequence). CDR3 region: CALEVAGEETQYF. The CDR3 nucleotides read TGTGCCTTAGAAGTAGCGGGAGAAGAGACCCAGTACTTC.

The V and J genes are TRBV7-2 and TRBJ2-7; possible D gene TRBD1, 5 bases. Trimming removed 3 bases from V and 6 bases from J, with 21 bases in between. Germline CDR1 SGHTA, CDR2 FQGNSA. This CDR3 has 16 residues. The CDR3 loop reads CASSFRRGTRWGEQYF. Here the CDR3 DNA reads TGTGCCAGCAGCTTCCGTAGGGGAACACGTTGGGGCGAGCAGTACTTC.

The chain joins TRBV18 to TRBJ2-3; D is ambiguous. Trimming took 5 bases from V and 6 from J, leaving 12 bases between them. Per the germline V gene, CDR1 is KGHSH and CDR2 is LQKENI. CDR3 size: 13 residues. CDR3 DNA sequence: TGTGCCAGCTCAAAGGTCGCGGTTGATACGCAGTATTTT. Translating gives CASSKVAVDTQYF. The full variable domain, its missing parts supplied by reference TRBV18 and TRBJ2-3, is NAGVMQNPRHLVRRRGQEARLRCSPMKGHSHVYWYRQLPEEGLKFMVYLQKENIIDESGMPKERFSAEFPKEGPSILRIQQVVRGDSAAYFCASSKVAVDTQYFGPGTRLTVL.

The chain is built from TRBV6-5 and TRBJ2-5, with 8 nucleotides matching TRBD1. The CDR3 length is 12 residues. V lost 7 bases to trimming and J lost 4 bases; unmatched junction nucleotides: 2. Germline V lookup: CDR1 MNHEY, CDR2 SVGAGI. CDR3 in DNA: TGTGCCAGCACAGGGACAGGAGAGACCCAGTACTTC. This sequence encodes CASTGTGETQYF.

V gene TRBV21-1 combines with J gene TRBJ2-7; the D call in the table, TRBD1, was not verified against the DNA. TRBV21-1 is tagged as a pseudogene. This CDR3 has 14 residues. CDR3 nucleotides: TGTGCCAGCAGCAAACGACGGACAGGGCGAGAGCAGTACTTC. Amino acid sequence: CASSKRRTGREQYF.

The chain links TRBV3-1 (or the pseudogene TRBV3-2) to TRBJ2-1, with 8 nucleotides matching TRBD2. The CDR3 is made up of 17 amino acids. Germline-derived CDR1 and CDR2 are LGHDT and YNNKEL (reference sequence). J was trimmed by 3 bases and V by 0 bases; bases with no gene match: 7. CDR3 residues: CASSQDPAGEDYNEQFF. The CDR3 DNA sequence: TGTGCCAGCAGCCAAGACCCAGCGGGAGAGGACTACAATGAGCAGTTCTTC.

V and J are TRBV7-9 and TRBJ2-1; 8 nucleotides align to TRBD2. The V and J ends lost 5 bases and 8 bases, in that order; junction bases with no gene match: 2. Germline-derived CDR1 and CDR2 are SEHNR and FQNEAQ (reference sequence). The CDR3 consists of 12 residues. CDR3 sequence: CASSPGGDEQFF. CDR3 in DNA: TGTGCCAGCAGCCCGGGAGGGGATGAGCAGTTCTTC.

The V gene is TRBV7-9, the J gene TRBJ2-5; maybe TRBD1 (6 bases). The germline CDR1 and CDR2 sequences are SEHNR and FQNEAQ (reference sequence). V dropped 4 bases and J dropped 0 bases, with 12 bases sitting between them. This CDR3 region has 15 residues. In DNA, the CDR3 is TGTGCCAGCAGCTCGTGGACAGAGAACCAAGAGACCCAGTACTTC. This translates into CASSSWTENQETQYF.

The rearrangement links TRBV7-9 to TRBJ2-7; no clear D gene. The germline V and J ends were trimmed by 5 bases and 8 bases, with 16 bases remaining between them. The CDR3 sequence is 13 residues long. Germline V gives CDR1 SEHNR, CDR2 FQNEAQ (reference sequence). The CDR3 sequence: CASSTPRLKQQYF. CDR3 nucleotides: TGTGCCAGCAGCACCCCACGGTTGAAACAGCAGTACTTC.

This sequence joins TRBV24-1 and TRBJ2-2; D is unresolved. V was shortened by 0 bases and J by 6 bases, with 4 bases between the two germline ends. The CDR3 runs 13 residues. Germline V lookup: CDR1 KGHDR, CDR2 SFDVKD. The DNA of the CDR3 is TGTGCCACCAGTGATTTGGGGCCCGGGGAGCTGTTTTTT. As protein: CATSDLGPGELFF.

This sequence joins TRBV15 and TRBJ2-3, with TRBD1 matching 7 bases. V lost 1 base and J lost 2; bases outside the gene matches: 3. This CDR3 is built from 15 residues. Germline V CDR1 and CDR2: LNHNV, YYDKDF (reference sequence). In DNA form, the CDR3 reads TGTGCCACCAGCAGAGGGGACAGCCACACAGATACGCAGTATTTT. This translates into CATSRGDSHTDTQYF.